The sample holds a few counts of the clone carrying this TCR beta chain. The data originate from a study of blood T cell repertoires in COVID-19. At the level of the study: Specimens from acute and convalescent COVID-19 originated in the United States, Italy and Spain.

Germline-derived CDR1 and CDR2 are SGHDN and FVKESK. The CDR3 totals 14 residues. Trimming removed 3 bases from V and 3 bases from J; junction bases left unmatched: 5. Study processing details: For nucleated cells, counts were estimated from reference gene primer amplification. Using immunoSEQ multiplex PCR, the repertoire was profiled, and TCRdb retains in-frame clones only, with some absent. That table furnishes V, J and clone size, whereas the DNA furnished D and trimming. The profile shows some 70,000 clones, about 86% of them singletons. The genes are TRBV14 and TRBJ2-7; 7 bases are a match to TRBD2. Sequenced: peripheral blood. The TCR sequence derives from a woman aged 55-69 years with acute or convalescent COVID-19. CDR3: CASSHGRGIYEQYF. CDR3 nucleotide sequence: TGTGCCAGCAGCCACGGGCGGGGGATCTACGAGCAGTACTTC.